Reported below is one TCR beta chain. The sample comes from a study of blood T cell repertoires in COVID-19. Study at large: The United States, Italy and Spain were the sources of the acute and convalescent COVID-19 samples. Sources were T cells, B-cell-depleted T cells, or PBMCs; the material itself was cDNA or gDNA.

Per the original methods: Amplification from reference gene primers served as the basis for estimated nucleated cell counts. TCRdb keeps only in-frame clones here, not all; method: immunoSEQ multiplex PCR. D and trimming were read from the DNA, whereas the V and J calls and clone size are those reported in that table. The sample carries under 200,000 clones, around 81% recorded once. The CDR3 contains 13 residues. With 4 bases clipped from V and 3 bases from J, the junction kept 2 bases outside the gene matches. The genes are TRBV12-3 or TRBV12-4 and TRBJ1-1, with TRBD1 matching over 7 bases. The specimen was peripheral blood. The TCR comes from a man in his 70s who had recovered from COVID-19. The CDR3 spells CASSSGQYTEAFF. CDR3 DNA sequence: TGTGCCAGCAGTTCGGGACAGTACACTGAAGCTTTCTTT.